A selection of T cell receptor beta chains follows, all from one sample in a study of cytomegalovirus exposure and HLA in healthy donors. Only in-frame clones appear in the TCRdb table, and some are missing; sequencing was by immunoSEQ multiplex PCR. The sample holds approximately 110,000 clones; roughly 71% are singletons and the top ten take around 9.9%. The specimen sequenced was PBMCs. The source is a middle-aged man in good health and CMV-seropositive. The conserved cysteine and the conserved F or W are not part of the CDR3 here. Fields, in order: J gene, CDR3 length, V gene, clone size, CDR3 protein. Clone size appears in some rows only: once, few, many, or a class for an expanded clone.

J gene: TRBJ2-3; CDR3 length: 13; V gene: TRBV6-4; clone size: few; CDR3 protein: ASSEGLSGTDTQY
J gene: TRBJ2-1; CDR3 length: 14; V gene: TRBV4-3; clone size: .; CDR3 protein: ASSQGGAGVWKEQF
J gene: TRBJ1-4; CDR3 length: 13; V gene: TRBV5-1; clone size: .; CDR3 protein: ASSLGGDSNEKLF
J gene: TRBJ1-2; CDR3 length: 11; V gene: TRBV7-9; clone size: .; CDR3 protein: ASSSGQGFGYT
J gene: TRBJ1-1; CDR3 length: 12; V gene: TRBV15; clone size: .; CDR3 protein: ATSRGGGNTEAF
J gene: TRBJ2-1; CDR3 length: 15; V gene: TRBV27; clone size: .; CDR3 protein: ASSLSGLPGTYNEQF
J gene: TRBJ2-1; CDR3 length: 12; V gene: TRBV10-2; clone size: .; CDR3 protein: ASSLNRNYNEQF
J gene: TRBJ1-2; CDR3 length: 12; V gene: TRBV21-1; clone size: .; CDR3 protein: ASSRTGEEVGYT
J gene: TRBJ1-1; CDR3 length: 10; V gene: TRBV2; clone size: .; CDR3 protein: ASRAGFTEAF
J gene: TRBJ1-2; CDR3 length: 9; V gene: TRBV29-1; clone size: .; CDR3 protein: SPGQVDGYT
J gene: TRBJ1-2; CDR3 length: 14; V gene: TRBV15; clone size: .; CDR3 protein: ATSRDRGGQNYGYT
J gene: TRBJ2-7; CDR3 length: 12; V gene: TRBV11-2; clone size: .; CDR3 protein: ASSLGSGTYEQY
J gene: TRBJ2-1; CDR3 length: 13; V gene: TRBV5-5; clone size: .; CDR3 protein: ASSFTSGGYNEQF
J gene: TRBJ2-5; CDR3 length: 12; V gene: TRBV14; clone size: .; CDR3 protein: ASSPKRTRETQY
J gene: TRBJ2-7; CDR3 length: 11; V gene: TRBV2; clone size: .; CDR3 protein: ASSLAVRYEQY
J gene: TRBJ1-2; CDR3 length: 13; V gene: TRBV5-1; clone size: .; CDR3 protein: ASSPPGQGNYGYT
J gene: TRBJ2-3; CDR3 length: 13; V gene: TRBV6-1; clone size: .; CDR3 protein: ASSDAAGGTDTQY
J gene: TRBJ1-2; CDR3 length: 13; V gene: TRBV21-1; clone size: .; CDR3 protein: ASSKEGRGPYGYT
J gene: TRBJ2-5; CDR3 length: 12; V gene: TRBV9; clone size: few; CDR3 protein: ASSVGGSEETQY
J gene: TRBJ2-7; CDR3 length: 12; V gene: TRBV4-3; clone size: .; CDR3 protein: ASSQDVGLGEQY
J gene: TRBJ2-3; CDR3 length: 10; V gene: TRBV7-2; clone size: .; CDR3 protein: ASSLARDTQY
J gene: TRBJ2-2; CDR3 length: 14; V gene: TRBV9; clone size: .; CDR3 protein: ASSVASGRYTGELF
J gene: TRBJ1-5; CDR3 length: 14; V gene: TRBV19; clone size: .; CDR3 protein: ASSSDAGSGNQPQH
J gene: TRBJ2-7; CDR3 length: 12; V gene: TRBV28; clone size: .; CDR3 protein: ASSTLGITYEQY
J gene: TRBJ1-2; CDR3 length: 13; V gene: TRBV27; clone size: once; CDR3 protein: ASWGLLGTNYGYT
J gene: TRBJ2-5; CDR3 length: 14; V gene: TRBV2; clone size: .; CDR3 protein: ASSDFSQGSQETQY
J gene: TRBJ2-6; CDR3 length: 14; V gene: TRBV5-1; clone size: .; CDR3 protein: ASSLGTGVGANVLT
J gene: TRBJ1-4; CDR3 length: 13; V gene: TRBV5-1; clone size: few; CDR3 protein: ASSDPGRGGEKLF
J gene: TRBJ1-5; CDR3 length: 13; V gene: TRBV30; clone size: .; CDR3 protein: AWSTGVGSNQPQH
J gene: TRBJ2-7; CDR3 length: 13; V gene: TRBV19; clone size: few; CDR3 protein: ASSIVRGYAYEQY
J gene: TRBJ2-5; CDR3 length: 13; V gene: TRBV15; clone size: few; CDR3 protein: ATSGSQTTQETQY
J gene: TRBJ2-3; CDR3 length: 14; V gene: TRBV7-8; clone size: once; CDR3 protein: ASSLAGVQGTDTQY
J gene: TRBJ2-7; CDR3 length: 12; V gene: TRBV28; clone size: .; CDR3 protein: ASSSPMSSYEQY
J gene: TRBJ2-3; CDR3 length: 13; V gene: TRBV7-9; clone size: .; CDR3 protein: ASSAGPPNTDTQY
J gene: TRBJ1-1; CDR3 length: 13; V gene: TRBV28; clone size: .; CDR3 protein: ASSSPTGGDTEAF
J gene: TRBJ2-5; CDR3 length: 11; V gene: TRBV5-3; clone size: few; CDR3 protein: ARSLPGVETQY
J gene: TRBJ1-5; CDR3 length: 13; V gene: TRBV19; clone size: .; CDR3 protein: ASSIGADSNQPQH
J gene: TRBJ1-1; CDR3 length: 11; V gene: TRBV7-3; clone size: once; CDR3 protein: ASSLSANTEAF
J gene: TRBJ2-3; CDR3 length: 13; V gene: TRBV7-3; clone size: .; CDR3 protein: ASSPGTQRTDTQY
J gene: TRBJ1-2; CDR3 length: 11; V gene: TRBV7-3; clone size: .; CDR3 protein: ASSPTRDSGYT